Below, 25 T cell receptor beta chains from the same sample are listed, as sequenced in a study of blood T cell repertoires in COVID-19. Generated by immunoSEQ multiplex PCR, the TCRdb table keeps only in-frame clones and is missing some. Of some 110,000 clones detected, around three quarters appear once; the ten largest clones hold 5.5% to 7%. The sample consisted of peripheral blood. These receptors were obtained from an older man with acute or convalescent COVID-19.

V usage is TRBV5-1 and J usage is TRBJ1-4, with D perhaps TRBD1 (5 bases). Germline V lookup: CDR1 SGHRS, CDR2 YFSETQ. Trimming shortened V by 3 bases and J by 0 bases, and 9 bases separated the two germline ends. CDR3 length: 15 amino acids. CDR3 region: CASSSGETTNEKLFF. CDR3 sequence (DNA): TGCGCCAGCAGCTCGGGGGAAACAACTAATGAAAAACTGTTTTTT.

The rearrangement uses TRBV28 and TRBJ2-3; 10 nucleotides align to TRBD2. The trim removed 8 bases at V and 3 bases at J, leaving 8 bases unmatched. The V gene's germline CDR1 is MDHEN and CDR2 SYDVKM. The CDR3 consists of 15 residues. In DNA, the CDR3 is TGTGCCAGCGTTGGGAGCGGGAGGGCAACAGATACGCAGTATTTT. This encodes CASVGSGRATDTQYF.

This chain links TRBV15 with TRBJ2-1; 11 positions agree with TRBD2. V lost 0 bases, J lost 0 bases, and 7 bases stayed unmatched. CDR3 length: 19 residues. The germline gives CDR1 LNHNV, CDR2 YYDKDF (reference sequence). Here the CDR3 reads CATSRDSGGVKSSYNEQFF. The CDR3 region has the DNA TGTGCCACCAGCAGAGATAGCGGGGGGGTAAAAAGCTCCTACAATGAGCAGTTCTTC.

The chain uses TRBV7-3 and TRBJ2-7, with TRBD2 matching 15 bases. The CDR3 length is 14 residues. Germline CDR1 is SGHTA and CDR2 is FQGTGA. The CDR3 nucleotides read TGTGCGAGGACTAGCGGGAGGGCGTTATACGAGCAGTACTTC. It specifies CARTSGRALYEQYF.

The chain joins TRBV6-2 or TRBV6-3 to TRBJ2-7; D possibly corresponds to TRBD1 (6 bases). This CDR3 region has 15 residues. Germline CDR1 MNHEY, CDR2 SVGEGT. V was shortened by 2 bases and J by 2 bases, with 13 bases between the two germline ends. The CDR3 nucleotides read TGTGCCAGCAGTTACACGACAGGAAGGGCCTACGAGCAGTACTTC. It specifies CASSYTTGRAYEQYF.

CDR3 DNA sequence: TGCGCCAGCAGCCAGACAGTAGGGTACAATGAGCAGTTCTTC. Protein product: CASSQTVGYNEQFF. V and J are TRBV5-1 and TRBJ2-1, with D possibly TRBD1 on 5 matching bases. Trimming took 4 bases from V and 4 from J, leaving 12 bases between them. The CDR3 runs 14 residues. Germline CDR1 reads SGHRS; CDR2 reads YFSETQ.

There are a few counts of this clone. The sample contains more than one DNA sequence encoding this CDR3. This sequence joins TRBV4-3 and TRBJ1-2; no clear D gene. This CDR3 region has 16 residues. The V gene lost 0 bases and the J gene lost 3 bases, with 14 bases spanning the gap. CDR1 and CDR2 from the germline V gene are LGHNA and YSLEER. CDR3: CASSQDRSGPYYGYTF. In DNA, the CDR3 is TGCGCCAGCAGCCAAGATCGGTCAGGCCCTTACTATGGCTACACCTTC.

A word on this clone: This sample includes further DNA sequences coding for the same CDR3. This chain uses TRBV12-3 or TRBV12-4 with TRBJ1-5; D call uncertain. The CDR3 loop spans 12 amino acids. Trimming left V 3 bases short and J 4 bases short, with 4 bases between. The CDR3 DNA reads TGTGCCAGCAGTTTTAGTAATCAGCCCCAGCATTTT. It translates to CASSFSNQPQHF.

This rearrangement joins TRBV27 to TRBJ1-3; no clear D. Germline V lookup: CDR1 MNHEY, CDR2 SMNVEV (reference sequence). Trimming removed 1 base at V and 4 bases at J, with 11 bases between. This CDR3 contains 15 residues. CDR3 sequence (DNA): TGTGCCAGCAGTTTATTGGGAGAACGGGGAAACACCATATATTTT. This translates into CASSLLGERGNTIYF.

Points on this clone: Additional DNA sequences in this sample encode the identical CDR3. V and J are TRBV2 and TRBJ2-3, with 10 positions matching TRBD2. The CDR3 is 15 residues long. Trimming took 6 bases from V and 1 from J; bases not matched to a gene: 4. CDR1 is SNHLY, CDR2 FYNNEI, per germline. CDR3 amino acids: CASSGLAGGTDTQYF. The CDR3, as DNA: TGTGCCAGCAGCGGGCTAGCGGGAGGCACAGATACGCAGTATTTT.

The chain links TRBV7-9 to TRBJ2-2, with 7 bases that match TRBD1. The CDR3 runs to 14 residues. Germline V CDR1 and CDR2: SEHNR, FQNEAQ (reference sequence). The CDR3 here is CAEVHGTDTGELFF. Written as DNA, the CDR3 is TGTGCAGAGGTTCACGGGACAGACACCGGGGAGCTGTTTTTT.

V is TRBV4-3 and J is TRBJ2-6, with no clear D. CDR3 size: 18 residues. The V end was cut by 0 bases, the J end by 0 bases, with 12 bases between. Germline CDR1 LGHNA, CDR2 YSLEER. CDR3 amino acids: CASSQDPRMPSGANVLTF. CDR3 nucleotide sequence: TGCGCCAGCAGCCAAGATCCCAGAATGCCCTCTGGGGCCAACGTCCTGACTTTC.

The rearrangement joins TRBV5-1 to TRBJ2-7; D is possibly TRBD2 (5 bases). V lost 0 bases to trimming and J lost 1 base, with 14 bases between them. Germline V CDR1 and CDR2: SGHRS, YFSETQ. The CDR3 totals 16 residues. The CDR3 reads CASSLGPTGFSYEQYF. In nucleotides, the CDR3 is TGCGCCAGCAGCTTGGGGCCAACGGGATTTTCCTACGAGCAGTACTTC. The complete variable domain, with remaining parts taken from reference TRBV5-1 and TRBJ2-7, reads KAGVTQTPRYLIKTRGQQVTLSCSPISGHRSVSWYQQTPGQGLQFLFEYFSETQRNKGNFPGRFSGRQFSNSRSEMNVSTLELGDSALYLCASSLGPTGFSYEQYFGPGTRLTVT.

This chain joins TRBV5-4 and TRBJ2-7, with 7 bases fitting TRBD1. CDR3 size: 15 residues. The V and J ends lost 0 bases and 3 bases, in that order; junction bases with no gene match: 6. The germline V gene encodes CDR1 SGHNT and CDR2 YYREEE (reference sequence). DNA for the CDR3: TGTGCCAGCAGCTTGGGACAGGGACCCTACTACGAGCAGTACTTC. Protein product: CASSLGQGPYYEQYF.

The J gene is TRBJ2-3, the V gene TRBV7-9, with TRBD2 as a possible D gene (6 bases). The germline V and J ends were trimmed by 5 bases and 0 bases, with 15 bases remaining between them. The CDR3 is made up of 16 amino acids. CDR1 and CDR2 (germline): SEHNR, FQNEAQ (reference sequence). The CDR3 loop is CASSPPGLSSTDTQYF. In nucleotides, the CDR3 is TGTGCCAGCAGCCCCCCGGGACTCTCTAGCACAGATACGCAGTATTTT.

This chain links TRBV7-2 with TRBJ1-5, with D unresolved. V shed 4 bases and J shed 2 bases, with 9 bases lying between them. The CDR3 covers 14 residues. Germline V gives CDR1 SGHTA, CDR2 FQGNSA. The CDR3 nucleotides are TGTGCCAGCAGCTACTACTCGGGCAATCAGCCCCAGCATTTT. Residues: CASSYYSGNQPQHF.

Here the CDR3 reads CASKPGLNTGELFF. CDR3 in DNA: TGTGCCAGCAAACCGGGACTGAACACCGGGGAGCTGTTTTTT. V and J are TRBV9 and TRBJ2-2; D is perhaps TRBD2 (6 bases). The CDR3 consists of 14 residues. Deletions cut 6 bases from V and 1 base from J, with 10 bases between. Germline CDR1 is SGDLS and CDR2 is YYNGEE.

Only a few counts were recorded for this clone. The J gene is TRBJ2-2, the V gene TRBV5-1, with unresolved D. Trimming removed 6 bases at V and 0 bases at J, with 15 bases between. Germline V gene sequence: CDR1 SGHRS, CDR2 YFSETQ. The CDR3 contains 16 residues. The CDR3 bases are TGCGCCAGCATCAAATCACCCCCAGCGAACACCGGGGAGCTGTTTTTT. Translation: CASIKSPPANTGELFF.

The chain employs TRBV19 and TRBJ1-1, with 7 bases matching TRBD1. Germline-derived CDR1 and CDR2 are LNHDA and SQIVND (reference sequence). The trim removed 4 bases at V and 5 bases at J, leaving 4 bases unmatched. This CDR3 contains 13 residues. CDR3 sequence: CASSKGANTEAFF. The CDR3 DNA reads TGTGCCAGTAGTAAGGGGGCTAATACTGAAGCTTTCTTT.

CDR3 residues: CASSVASGVQETQYF. The CDR3 coding sequence is TGTGCCAGCAGCGTAGCTTCGGGGGTGCAAGAGACCCAGTACTTC. The chain couples TRBV9 to TRBJ2-5; a weak D match, TRBD2 (6 bases). From germline, CDR1 is SGDLS and CDR2 YYNGEE. Trimming cost V 0 bases and J 2 bases, with 11 bases left between them. The CDR3 spans 15 residues. The full variable domain, with the rest looked up from reference TRBV9 and TRBJ2-5, is DSGVTQTPKHLITATGQRVTLRCSPRSGDLSVYWYQQSLDQGLQFLIQYYNGEERAKGNILERFSAQQFPDLHSELNLSSLELGDSALYFCASSVASGVQETQYFGPGTRLLVL.

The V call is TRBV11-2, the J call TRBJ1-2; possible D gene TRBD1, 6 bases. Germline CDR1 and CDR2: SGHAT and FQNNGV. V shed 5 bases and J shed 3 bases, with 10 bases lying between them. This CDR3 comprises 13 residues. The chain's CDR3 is CASSADRDYGYTF. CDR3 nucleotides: TGTGCCAGCAGCGCGGACAGAGACTATGGCTACACCTTC.

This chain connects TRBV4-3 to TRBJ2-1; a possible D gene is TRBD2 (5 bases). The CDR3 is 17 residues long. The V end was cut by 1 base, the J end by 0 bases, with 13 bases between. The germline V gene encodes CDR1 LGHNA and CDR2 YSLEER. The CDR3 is CASSQGSGGSSYNEQFF. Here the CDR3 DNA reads TGCGCCAGCAGCCAAGGATCTGGTGGGAGCTCCTACAATGAGCAGTTCTTC.

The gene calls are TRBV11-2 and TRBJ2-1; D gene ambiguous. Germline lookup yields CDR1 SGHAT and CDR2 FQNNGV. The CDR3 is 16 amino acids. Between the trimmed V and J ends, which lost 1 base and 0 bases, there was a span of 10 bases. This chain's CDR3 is CASSLVWWSSYNEQFF. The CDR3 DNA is TGTGCCAGCAGCTTAGTGTGGTGGAGCTCCTACAATGAGCAGTTCTTC.

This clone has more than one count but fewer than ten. CDR3 coding DNA: TGTGCCAGCAGCCCGAGACAGTATTCCTACGAGCAGTACTTC. Its translation is CASSPRQYSYEQYF. V gene TRBV7-8 combines with J gene TRBJ2-7; D is perhaps TRBD1 (5 bases). CDR1 and CDR2 from the germline V gene are SGHVS and FQNEAQ. V was trimmed by 5 bases and J by 1 base, leaving 12 bases between them. The CDR3 extends over 14 amino acids. Combining the CDR3 with reference TRBV7-8 and TRBJ2-7 gives the whole variable domain GAGVSQSPRYKVAKRGQDVALRCDPISGHVSLFWYQQALGQGPEFLTYFQNEAQLDKSGLPSDRFFAERPEGSVSTLKIQRTQQEDSAVYLCASSPRQYSYEQYFGPGTRLTVT.

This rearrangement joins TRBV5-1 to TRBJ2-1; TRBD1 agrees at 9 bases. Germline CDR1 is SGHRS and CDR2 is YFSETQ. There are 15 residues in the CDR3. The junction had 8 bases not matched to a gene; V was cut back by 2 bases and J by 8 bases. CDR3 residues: CASSLRDRGIDEQFF. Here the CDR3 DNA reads TGCGCCAGCAGCTTACGTGACAGGGGGATCGATGAGCAGTTCTTC. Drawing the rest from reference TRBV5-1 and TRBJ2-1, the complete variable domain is KAGVTQTPRYLIKTRGQQVTLSCSPISGHRSVSWYQQTPGQGLQFLFEYFSETQRNKGNFPGRFSGRQFSNSRSEMNVSTLELGDSALYLCASSLRDRGIDEQFFGPGTRLTVL.